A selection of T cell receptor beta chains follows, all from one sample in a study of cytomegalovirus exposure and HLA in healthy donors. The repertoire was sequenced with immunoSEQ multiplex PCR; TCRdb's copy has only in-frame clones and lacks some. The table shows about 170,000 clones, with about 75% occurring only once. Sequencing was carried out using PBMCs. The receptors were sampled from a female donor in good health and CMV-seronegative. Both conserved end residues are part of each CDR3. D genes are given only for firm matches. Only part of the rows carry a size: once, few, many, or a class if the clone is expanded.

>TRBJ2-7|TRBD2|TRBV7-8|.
CASSLERGGVFREQYF
TGTGCCAGCAGCTTAGAGCGGGGGGGGGTTTTTAGGGAGCAGTACTTC
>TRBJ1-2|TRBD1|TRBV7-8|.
CARGTGSRYGYTF
TGTGCCAGGGGGACAGGGAGTCGCTATGGCTACACCTTC
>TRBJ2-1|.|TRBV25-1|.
CASSGLAQHNEQFF
TGTGCCAGCAGTGGATTAGCGCAGCACAATGAGCAGTTCTTC
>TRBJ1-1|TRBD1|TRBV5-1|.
CASSLGDRSNTEAFF
TGCGCCAGCAGCTTGGGGGACAGATCGAACACTGAAGCTTTCTTT
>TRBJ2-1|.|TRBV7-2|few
CASSYRSTDEQFF
TGTGCCAGCAGCTACCGTAGCACCGATGAGCAGTTCTTC
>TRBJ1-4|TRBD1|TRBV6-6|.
CASSHGQGVNEKLFF
TGTGCCAGCAGTCATGGACAGGGGGTTAATGAAAAACTGTTTTTT
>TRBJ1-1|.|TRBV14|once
CASSQLGAQGTEAFF
TGTGCCAGCAGCCAACTAGGGGCTCAAGGCACTGAAGCTTTCTTT
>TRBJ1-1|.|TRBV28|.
CASRAPGGQGNTEAFF
TGTGCCAGCAGAGCCCCCGGAGGGCAGGGAAACACTGAAGCTTTCTTT
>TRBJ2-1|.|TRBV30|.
CAFETEENNEQFF
TGTGCCTTCGAAACCGAGGAGAACAATGAGCAGTTCTTC
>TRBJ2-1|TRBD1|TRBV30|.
CAWSPGQGWYNEQFF
TGTGCCTGGAGTCCCGGACAGGGTTGGTACAATGAGCAGTTCTTC
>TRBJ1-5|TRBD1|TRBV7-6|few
CASSLEQGFNQPQHF
TGTGCCAGCAGCTTAGAACAGGGGTTCAATCAGCCCCAGCATTTT
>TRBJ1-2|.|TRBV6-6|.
CASSYIYGYTF
TGTGCCAGCAGTTATATCTATGGCTACACCTTC
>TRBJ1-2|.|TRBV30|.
CASRGHSTNYGYTF
TGTGCCTCGAGGGGACACTCGACCAACTATGGCTACACCTTC